This T cell receptor beta chain derives from a study of long-term antiretroviral therapy in people with HIV. The CDR3 has 18 residues. Looked up from germline, CDR1 is SGHDT and CDR2 is YYEEEE. V lost 1 base and J lost 0; bases outside the gene matches: 5. Assay version v3.0 of immunoSEQ was used, and it was run at survey level. Sequencing of each sample targeted 40,000-50,000 T-cell genomes. This table comes from immunoSEQ multiplex PCR, and its TCRdb copy is limited to in-frame clones, with some not included. The data contain tens of thousands of clones, 76% of them singletons. This chain connects TRBV5-6 to TRBJ2-3, with 13 bases lining up with TRBD2. Sequenced material: unsorted PBMCs, taken 1.1 years before starting antiretroviral therapy. This TCR was recovered from a woman aged 40 to 50 with HIV. CDR3 nucleotide sequence: TGTGCCAGCAGCTTGTTGACTAGCGGGAGGTCCAGCACAGATACGCAGTATTTT. It codes for CASSLLTSGRSSTDTQYF.